The 15 T cell receptor beta chains reported below all come from one sample, sequenced in a study of T cells expressing NK-cell markers. Reprocessing the 5' RACE reads, TCRdb reports a single entry for every CDR3 protein and omits DNA. This sample's table reports about 390,000 distinct CDR3 sequences. Sample: blood T cells: a sorted CD56 or NKG2C T cell subset, CD4+ or CD8+ T cells, or bulk PBMC T cells (not recorded which). The receptors were gathered from a woman aged 45-60 years in good health.

The genes are TRBV7-2 and TRBJ2-5; TCRdb reports TRBD2, a call that lacks DNA to check it against. The CDR3 runs 15 residues. Germline loops: CDR1 SGHTA, CDR2 FQGNSA. The CDR3 loop reads CASSQLRMEEVTQYF.

The chain couples TRBV12-3 or TRBV12-4 to TRBJ1-2; TCRdb's D call, TRBD1, is unchecked because there is no DNA. The CDR3 is 14 amino acids. CDR3 residues: CASSGGTGPYGYTF.

The rearrangement links TRBV12-3 or TRBV12-4 to TRBJ2-2; the D gene TCRdb calls, TRBD2, cannot be checked with no DNA. This CDR3 is built from 16 residues. The CDR3 region is CASSFGVLAGPGELFF.

CDR3 in amino acids: CASSRSGRASKNIQYF. The chain has TRBV6-5 and TRBJ2-4; without DNA, the TCRdb call of TRBD2 cannot be checked. From germline, CDR1 is MNHEY and CDR2 SVGAGI. This CDR3 spans 16 amino acids.

V and J are TRBV20-1 and TRBJ2-1. CDR1 is DFQATT, CDR2 SNEGSKA, per germline (reference sequence). The CDR3 covers 15 residues. Here the CDR3 reads CSAREYTSGYNEQFF.

The CDR3 loop is CASSEGTSGNNEQFF. This chain connects TRBV2 to TRBJ2-1; TCRdb gives TRBD2 as the D gene, but with no DNA this cannot be confirmed. This CDR3 is built from 15 residues. Germline CDR1 reads SNHLY; CDR2 reads FYNNEI.

The chain joins TRBV7-9 to TRBJ2-3; TCRdb proposes TRBD1, but this gene call is untestable without DNA. The CDR3 is 15 amino acids. CDR1 SEHNR and CDR2 FQNEAQ come from the germline V gene (reference sequence). The CDR3 loop reads CASSLETDRDDTQYF.

This rearrangement joins TRBV10-1 to TRBJ2-5; TCRdb's assignment of TRBD1 cannot be checked, as there is no DNA. The CDR3 is 15 amino acids. Germline V gene sequence: CDR1 WNHNN, CDR2 SYGVQD (reference sequence). CDR3 protein: CASSGGKGEKETQYF.

V is TRBV24-1 and J is TRBJ2-5. From germline, CDR1 is KGHDR and CDR2 SFDVKD. This CDR3 comprises 14 residues. This chain's CDR3 is CATSDTPQQETQYF.

This chain links TRBV12-5 with TRBJ2-1; lacking DNA, the TRBD1 call made by TCRdb goes unchecked. This CDR3 region has 20 residues. The germline V gene encodes CDR1 LGHNT and CDR2 FRNRAP. CDR3 in amino acids: CASGLPRTGGLGGSYNEQFF.

The V call is TRBV5-5, the J call TRBJ2-7; lacking DNA, the TRBD2 call made by TCRdb goes unchecked. The V gene's germline CDR1 is SGHKS and CDR2 YYEKEE (reference sequence). The length of the CDR3 is 14 residues. The CDR3 protein is CASSSLGVSYEQYF.

This rearrangement joins TRBV5-1 to TRBJ2-1. The germline gives CDR1 SGHRS, CDR2 YFSETQ. The CDR3 runs to 14 residues. The CDR3 sequence: CASSFRWPNNEQFF.

The V call is TRBV5-1, the J call TRBJ2-7; lacking DNA, the TRBD2 call made by TCRdb goes unchecked. The CDR3 extends over 16 amino acids. Germline V gives CDR1 SGHRS, CDR2 YFSETQ. The CDR3 is CASSPGLAGVSCEQYF.

The chain uses TRBV27 and TRBJ1-3; TCRdb's assignment of TRBD1 cannot be checked, as there is no DNA. The germline V gene encodes CDR1 MNHEY and CDR2 SMNVEV (reference sequence). The CDR3 is made up of 14 amino acids. CDR3: CASRRVGSGNTIYF.

The chain uses TRBV10-3 and TRBJ1-1; with no DNA, the TCRdb D assignment of TRBD1 cannot be verified. In germline, CDR1 is ENHRY, CDR2 SYGVKD. The CDR3 has 14 amino acids. CDR3 loop: CAIRQYLRGTEAFF.